This T cell receptor (beta chain) was sequenced during a study of blood T cell repertoires in COVID-19. Study-level background: The United States, Italy and Spain were the sources of the acute and convalescent COVID-19 samples. T cells, B-cell-depleted T cells, or PBMCs provided the cDNA or gDNA that served as material.

V was cut by 5 bases and J by 1 base, with 8 bases left in between. This CDR3 has 13 residues. Germline assignment: CDR1 SGHTA and CDR2 FQGNSA. In the source study's methods: From reference gene primer amplification, estimates of nucleated cell counts were derived. TCRdb keeps only in-frame clones here, not all; method: immunoSEQ multiplex PCR. That table gives V, J and clone size, and the DNA gave D and trimming. The sample has hundreds of thousands of clones, 87% seen once. The sample was peripheral blood. The receptor's source is a woman aged 50 to 65 who had recovered from COVID-19. The chain recombines TRBV7-2 with TRBJ1-2; D possibly corresponds to TRBD1 (5 bases). CDR3 region: CASSPQGNYGYTF. The DNA for the CDR3 is TGTGCCAGCAGCCCCCAGGGTAACTATGGCTACACCTTC. Based on the CDR3 plus reference TRBV7-2 and TRBJ1-2, the full variable domain is GAGVSQSPSNKVTEKGKDVELRCDPISGHTALYWYRQSLGQGLEFLIYFQGNSAPDKSGLPSDRFSAERTGGSVSTLTIQRTQQEDSAVYLCASSPQGNYGYTFGSGTRLTVV.